The 14 T cell receptor beta chains below all came from one sample that was sequenced in a study of blood T cell repertoires in COVID-19. Repertoires were generated with immunoSEQ multiplex PCR, while TCRdb's copy carries only in-frame clones and drops some. The sample lists over 90,000 clones; approximately 80% were seen once. The sequencing sample was made of peripheral blood. The receptor source for this set is an elderly man with COVID-19, enrolled during active disease.

The chain uses TRBV6-6 and TRBJ2-5; the D gene could be TRBD1 or TRBD2 (6 bases each). CDR1 and CDR2 (germline): MNHNY, SVGAGI (reference sequence). Trimming pared 5 bases from V and 5 bases from J, leaving 18 bases between. This CDR3 is 15 amino acids long. As DNA, the CDR3 is TGTGCCAGCAGTCAATCAGGGGCGGCGGGGGAGACCCAGTACTTC. Translating gives CASSQSGAAGETQYF.

This chain connects TRBV4-1 to TRBJ1-4; weak D call: TRBD1 (6 bases). CDR1 is MGHRA and CDR2 is YSYEKL in the germline V gene. The CDR3 runs 18 residues. The V end was cut by 0 bases, the J end by 2 bases, with 16 bases between. CDR3 in amino acids: CASSQDPPSRGTNEKLFF. CDR3 nucleotide sequence: TGCGCCAGCAGCCAAGATCCCCCCTCCAGGGGTACTAATGAAAAACTGTTTTTT.

This chain uses TRBV24-1 with TRBJ2-3; 8 positions agree with TRBD1. CDR1 is KGHDR, CDR2 SFDVKD, per germline. With V trimmed by 5 bases and J by 2 bases, 8 bases remained unmatched. The CDR3 runs to 16 residues. DNA of the CDR3: TGTGCCACCAGTGGTCCGACAGGGGCCGTCACAGATACGCAGTATTTT. Translated: CATSGPTGAVTDTQYF.

This chain connects TRBV4-2 to TRBJ1-2; 9 nucleotides match TRBD1. The V gene end was trimmed by 4 bases and the J gene end by 2 bases; junction bases not matched to a gene: 5. This CDR3 comprises 15 residues. Germline loops: CDR1 LGHNA, CDR2 YNFKEQ. The CDR3 DNA follows: TGTGCCAGCAGCCTTCAAGGGACAGGGAACTATGGCTACACCTTC. Translating it yields CASSLQGTGNYGYTF.

This clone was seen repeatedly, ten times or more. The rearrangement links TRBV5-6 to TRBJ1-6, with a weak D call TRBD1 (5 bases). This CDR3 is 15 amino acids long. From germline, CDR1 is SGHDT and CDR2 YYEEEE. Trimming took off 0 bases at V and 4 bases at J, with 8 bases between the two ends. The CDR3 DNA follows: TGTGCCAGCAGCTTGGTGGGGGGATATAATTCACCCCTCCACTTT. As protein: CASSLVGGYNSPLHF.

This clone was detected only a few times. This chain connects TRBV10-3 to TRBJ1-2; maybe TRBD1 (5 bases). The germline gives CDR1 ENHRY, CDR2 SYGVKD. V gave up 0 bases and J gave up 4 bases, with 9 bases separating them. The CDR3 is 14 residues long. DNA of the CDR3: TGTGCCATCAGTGAGTCGCGCCAGGGCTATGGCTACACCTTC. Encoded protein: CAISESRQGYGYTF.

This chain joins TRBV7-2 and TRBJ2-2; 12 nucleotides match TRBD2. Germline-derived CDR1 and CDR2 are SGHTA and FQGNSA. This CDR3 contains 16 residues. V was pared by 4 bases and J by 1 base, with 1 base of the junction left unmatched. CDR3 region: CASSWGLAGNTGELFF. The CDR3 DNA reads as TGTGCCAGCAGCTGGGGACTAGCGGGGAACACCGGGGAGCTGTTTTTT.

This clone was recorded at least ten times. V and J are TRBV7-3 and TRBJ2-1, with TRBD2 identical over 9 bases. This CDR3 comprises 17 residues. Per the germline V gene, CDR1 is SGHTA and CDR2 is FQGTGA. V lost 4 bases to trimming and J lost 8 bases; unmatched junction nucleotides: 15. CDR3 loop: CASSSGTSFSFGHEQFF. The DNA for the CDR3 is TGTGCCAGCAGCTCCGGGACTAGCTTTTCCTTCGGCCATGAGCAGTTCTTC.

J is TRBJ1-2 and V is TRBV28; 10 positions agree with TRBD1. The ends lost 3 bases at V and 8 bases at J; junction bases unmatched: 12. The CDR3 is made up of 16 amino acids. CDR1 MDHEN and CDR2 SYDVKM come from the germline V gene. The CDR3 DNA follows: TGTGCCAGCAGTTTTCCCGGACAGGGGGGCGCTCAGGGCTACACCTTC. It encodes CASSFPGQGGAQGYTF.

This clone was counted a single time. This chain connects TRBV7-9 to TRBJ1-3; unclear D gene. Germline V gene sequence: CDR1 SEHNR, CDR2 FQNEAQ (reference sequence). V lost 5 bases and J 2 bases, leaving 10 bases between the germline ends. This CDR3 contains 14 residues. This CDR3 reads CASSRVVTGNTIYF. In nucleotides, the CDR3 is TGTGCCAGCAGCCGGGTAGTCACTGGAAACACCATATATTTT.

The rearrangement joins TRBV3-1 (or the pseudogene TRBV3-2) to TRBJ1-2; D unclear. Germline V CDR1 and CDR2: LGHDT, YNNKEL (reference sequence). The CDR3 contains 11 residues. V shed 4 bases and J shed 8 bases, with 8 bases lying between them. CDR3 sequence: CASSRGRGYTF. The CDR3 nucleotides are TGTGCCAGCAGCCGAGGCCGCGGCTACACCTTC.

V gene TRBV5-1 combines with J gene TRBJ2-2, with a possible D match to TRBD1 (6 bases). In germline, CDR1 is SGHRS, CDR2 YFSETQ. The V end lost 2 bases, the J end lost 3 bases, and 11 bases lay between the germline ends. The CDR3 runs to 15 residues. The CDR3 loop reads CASSLLDRDTGELFF. CDR3 DNA sequence: TGCGCCAGCAGCTTATTGGACAGAGACACCGGGGAGCTGTTTTTT.

The V gene is TRBV6-5, the J gene TRBJ1-1; D unclear. The CDR3 contains 14 residues. V was clipped by 2 bases and J by 0 bases, with 7 bases between them. CDR1 MNHEY and CDR2 SVGAGI come from the germline V gene. CDR3: CASSYEVMNTEAFF. In nucleotides, the CDR3 is TGTGCCAGCAGTTACGAGGTTATGAACACTGAAGCTTTCTTT.

The CDR3 DNA reads TGTGCCAGTATCGACGGACAGGTTTTCACTGAAGCTTTCTTT. It yields the protein CASIDGQVFTEAFF. V is TRBV19 and J is TRBJ1-1; 7 bases agree with TRBD1. Germline V gene lookup returns CDR1 LNHDA and CDR2 SQIVND (reference sequence). The CDR3 consists of 14 residues. Trimming at V came to 7 bases and at J to 4 bases, leaving 9 bases not matched to a gene.